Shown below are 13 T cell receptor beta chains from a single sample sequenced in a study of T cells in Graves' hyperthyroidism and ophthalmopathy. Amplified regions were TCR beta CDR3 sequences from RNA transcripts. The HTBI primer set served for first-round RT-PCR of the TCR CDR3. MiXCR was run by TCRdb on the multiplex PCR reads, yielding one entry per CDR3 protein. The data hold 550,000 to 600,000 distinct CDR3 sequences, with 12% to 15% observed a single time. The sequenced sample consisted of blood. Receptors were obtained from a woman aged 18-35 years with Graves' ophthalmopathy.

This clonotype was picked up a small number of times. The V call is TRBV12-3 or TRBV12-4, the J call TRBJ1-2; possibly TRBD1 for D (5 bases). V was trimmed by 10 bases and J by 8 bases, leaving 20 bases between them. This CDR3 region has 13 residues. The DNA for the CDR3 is TGTGCCACCAACCCCCGGGGGGGAGGCGGCTACACCTTC. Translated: CATNPRGGGGYTF.

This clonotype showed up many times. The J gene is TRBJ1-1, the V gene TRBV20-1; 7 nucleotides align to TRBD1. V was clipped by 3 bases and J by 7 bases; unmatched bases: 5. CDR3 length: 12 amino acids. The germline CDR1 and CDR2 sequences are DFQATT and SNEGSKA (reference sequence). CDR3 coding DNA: TGCAGTGCTAGCAGGGGGGTCCTTGAAGCTTTCTTT. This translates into CSASRGVLEAFF.

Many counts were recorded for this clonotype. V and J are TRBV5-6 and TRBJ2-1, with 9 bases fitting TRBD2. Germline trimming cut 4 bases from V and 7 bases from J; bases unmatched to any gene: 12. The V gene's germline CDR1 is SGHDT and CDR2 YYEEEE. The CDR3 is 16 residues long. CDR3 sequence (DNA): TGTGCCAGCAGCCCAACGCTTCTAGCGGGACGTAATGAGCAGTTCTTC. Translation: CASSPTLLAGRNEQFF.

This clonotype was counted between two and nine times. DNA of the CDR3: TGTGCCAGCAGTTTAGGAGGGGCTCTGGACATTCAGTACTTC. Translation: CASSLGGALDIQYF. J is TRBJ2-4 and V is TRBV12-3 or TRBV12-4, with D perhaps TRBD1 or TRBD2 (5 bases each). Trimming shortened V by 1 base and J by 8 bases, and 12 bases separated the two germline ends. This CDR3 has 14 residues.

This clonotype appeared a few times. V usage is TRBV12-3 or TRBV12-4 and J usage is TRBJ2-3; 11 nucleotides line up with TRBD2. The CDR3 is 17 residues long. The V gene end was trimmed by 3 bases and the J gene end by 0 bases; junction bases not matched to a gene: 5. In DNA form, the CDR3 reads TGTGCCAGCAGTTTTCGGGGACTAGCGGTGAGCACAGATACGCAGTATTTT. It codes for CASSFRGLAVSTDTQYF.

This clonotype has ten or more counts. CDR3 region: CASSWQAGGTYEQYF. The CDR3 nucleotides are TGTGCCAGCAGTTGGCAGGCGGGAGGGACCTACGAGCAGTACTTC. The genes are TRBV12-3 or TRBV12-4 and TRBJ2-7; 9 nucleotides align to TRBD2. CDR3 length: 15 amino acids. J was trimmed by 2 bases and V by 4 bases; bases with no gene match: 6.

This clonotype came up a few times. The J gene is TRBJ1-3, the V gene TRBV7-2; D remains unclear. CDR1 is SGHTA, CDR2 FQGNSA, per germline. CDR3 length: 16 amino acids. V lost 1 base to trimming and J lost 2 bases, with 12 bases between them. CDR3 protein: CASSLDAAAPGNTIYF. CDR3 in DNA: TGTGCCAGCAGCTTAGATGCAGCGGCTCCTGGAAACACCATATATTTT.

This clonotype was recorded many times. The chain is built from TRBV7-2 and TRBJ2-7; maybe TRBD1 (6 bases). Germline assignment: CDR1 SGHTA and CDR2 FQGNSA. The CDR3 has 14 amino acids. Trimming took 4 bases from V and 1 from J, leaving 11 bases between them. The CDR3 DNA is TGTGCCAGCAGCTGGACAGCGACATCCTACGAGCAGTACTTC. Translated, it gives CASSWTATSYEQYF.

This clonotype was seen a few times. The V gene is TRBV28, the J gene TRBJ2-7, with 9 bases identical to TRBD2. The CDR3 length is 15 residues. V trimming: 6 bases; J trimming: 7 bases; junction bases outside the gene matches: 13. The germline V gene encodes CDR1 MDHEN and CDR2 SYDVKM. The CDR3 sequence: CASRGLARLRGEQYF. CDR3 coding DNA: TGTGCCAGCAGAGGACTAGCGAGACTCAGAGGAGAGCAGTACTTC.

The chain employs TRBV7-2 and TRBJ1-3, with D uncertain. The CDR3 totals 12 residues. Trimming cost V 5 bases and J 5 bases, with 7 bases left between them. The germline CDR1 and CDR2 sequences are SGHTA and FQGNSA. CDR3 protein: CASSLGRNTIYF. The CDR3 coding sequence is TGTGCCAGCAGCCTGGGGAGAAACACCATATATTTT.

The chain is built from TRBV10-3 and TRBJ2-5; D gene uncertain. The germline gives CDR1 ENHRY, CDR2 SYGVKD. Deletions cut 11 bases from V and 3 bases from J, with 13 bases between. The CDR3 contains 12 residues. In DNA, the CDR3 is TGTGCCGTCTCAAGTACAGAAGAGACCCAGTACTTC. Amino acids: CAVSSTEETQYF.

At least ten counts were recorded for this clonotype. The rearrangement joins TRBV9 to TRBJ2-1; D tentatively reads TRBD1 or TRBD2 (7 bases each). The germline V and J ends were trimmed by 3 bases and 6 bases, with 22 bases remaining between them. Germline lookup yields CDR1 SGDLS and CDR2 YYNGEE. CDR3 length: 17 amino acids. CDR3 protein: CASSDHPGGGSGNEQFF. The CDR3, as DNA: TGTGCCAGCAGCGACCACCCAGGGGGGGGGTCGGGCAATGAGCAGTTCTTC.

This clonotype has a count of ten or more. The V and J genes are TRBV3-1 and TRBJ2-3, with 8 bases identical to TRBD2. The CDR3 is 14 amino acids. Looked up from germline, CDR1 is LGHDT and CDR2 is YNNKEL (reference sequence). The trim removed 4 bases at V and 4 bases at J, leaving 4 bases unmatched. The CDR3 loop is CASSPGGDPDTQYF. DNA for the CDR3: TGTGCCAGCAGCCCCGGGGGGGATCCAGATACGCAGTATTTT.